These 20 T cell receptor beta chains originate from one sample sequenced in a study of neurological immune-mediated disorders. Indicated time point: longitudinal time-point 3. In TCRdb, the 5' RACE reads were re-called with MiXCR into one record per CDR3 protein. In the table there are around 51,000 distinct CDR3 sequences, roughly an eighth of which are singletons. The sequenced material came from PBMCs. The source of these receptors is a male donor with HTLV-1-associated myelopathy (HAM/TSP).

This clonotype was picked up many times. This chain connects TRBV20-1 to TRBJ2-6; tentative D call: TRBD2 (5 bases). Trimming left V 5 bases short and J 4 bases short, with 12 bases between. The CDR3 is 14 residues long. Germline CDR1 is DFQATT and CDR2 is SNEGSKA (reference sequence). The chain's CDR3 is CSAAGLNGANVLTF. CDR3 nucleotides: TGCAGTGCTGCAGGACTCAACGGGGCCAACGTCCTGACTTTC.

This clonotype has a count of ten or more. The chain uses TRBV4-3 and TRBJ1-2; maybe TRBD1 (5 bases). The germline gives CDR1 LGHNA, CDR2 YSLEER. The V and J ends lost 2 bases and 6 bases respectively, with 19 bases between them. CDR3 length: 16 amino acids. The DNA of the CDR3 is TGCGCCAGCAGCCAACCTTCCGGGACCCCGGCCAATGGCTACACCTTC. This gives the protein CASSQPSGTPANGYTF.

At least ten counts were recorded for this clonotype. The chain carries TRBV16 and TRBJ1-5; D is possibly TRBD1 (6 bases). CDR1 and CDR2 (germline): KGHSY, FQNENV. Trimming removed 4 bases from V and 3 bases from J, with 22 bases in between. The CDR3 spans 18 residues. The CDR3 DNA follows: TGTGCCAGCAGCCGAAGACAGGAAAGGGCACTGGACAATCAGCCCCAGCATTTT. Translating it yields CASSRRQERALDNQPQHF.

This clonotype has at least ten counts. The chain uses TRBV6-6 and TRBJ2-7; 7 bases fit TRBD1. With V trimmed by 2 bases and J by 3 bases, 7 bases remained unmatched. In germline, CDR1 is MNHNY, CDR2 SVGAGI (reference sequence). This CDR3 has 15 amino acids. The CDR3 spells CASSYPTGRNYEQYF. In DNA, the CDR3 is TGTGCCAGCAGTTACCCGACAGGGCGCAACTACGAGCAGTACTTC.

This clonotype was detected ten times or more. The chain couples TRBV3-1 to TRBJ2-3, with D unclear. The V end was cut by 11 bases, the J end by 1 base, with 13 bases between. This CDR3 contains 13 residues. CDR1 and CDR2 (germline): LGHDT, YNNKEL (reference sequence). The CDR3 sequence is CASRPAGTDTQYF. The DNA for the CDR3 is TGTGCCTCCCGGCCCGCCGGCACAGATACGCAGTATTTT.

Points on this clonotype: One junction end does not reproduce the germline sequence, and a read error may be involved. The chain links TRBV5-1 to TRBJ2-7; unclear D gene. CDR1 is SGHRS and CDR2 is YFSETQ in the germline V gene. The CDR3 extends over 12 amino acids. DNA for the CDR3: TGCGCCAGTAGCTTGAGGCACTACGAGCAGTACTTC. It codes for CASSLRHYEQYF.

This clonotype was counted at least ten times. The chain is built from TRBV6-2 or TRBV6-3 and TRBJ1-5, with TRBD1 as a possible D gene (5 bases). The CDR3 is 19 amino acids. Germline V gives CDR1 MNHEY, CDR2 SVGEGT. Trimming left V 6 bases short and J 1 base short, with 25 bases between. The CDR3 region is CASSLGPSGGVGSNQPQHF. CDR3 coding DNA: TGTGCCAGCAGCCTCGGACCAAGCGGGGGGGTCGGGAGCAATCAGCCCCAGCATTTT.

This clonotype was detected ten times or more. The chain is built from TRBV6-5 and TRBJ2-7; 9 bases are a match to TRBD1. This CDR3 spans 15 amino acids. With V trimmed by 2 bases and J by 2 bases, 4 bases remained unmatched. CDR1 and CDR2 from the germline V gene are MNHEY and SVGAGI. In nucleotides, the CDR3 is TGTGCCAGCAGTTACCGGGACAGGGACCCCTACGAGCAGTACTTC. Encoded protein: CASSYRDRDPYEQYF.

This clonotype was seen ten or more times. The chain has TRBV4-3 and TRBJ2-2; D may be TRBD1 (5 bases). CDR1 and CDR2 (germline): LGHNA, YSLEER. The V end was cut by 0 bases, the J end by 5 bases, with 13 bases between. The CDR3 is 16 amino acids. CDR3 in amino acids: CASSQDGRGQTGELFF. CDR3 bases: TGCGCCAGCAGCCAAGATGGAAGGGGTCAAACCGGGGAGCTGTTTTTT.

This clonotype has a count of ten or more. The chain couples TRBV7-2 to TRBJ2-7; maybe TRBD2 (6 bases). Trimming cost V 5 bases and J 2 bases, with 13 bases left between them. The CDR3 covers 14 residues. Germline-derived CDR1 and CDR2 are SGHTA and FQGNSA. The chain's CDR3 is CASSPVGGPYEQYF. The CDR3 coding sequence is TGTGCCAGCAGCCCAGTGGGGGGTCCCTACGAGCAGTACTTC.

The table lists this clonotype with many counts. This chain joins TRBV9 and TRBJ1-1; unclear D gene. Germline CDR1 is SGDLS and CDR2 is YYNGEE. This CDR3 spans 17 amino acids. The germline V and J ends were trimmed by 0 bases and 0 bases, with 15 bases remaining between them. DNA of the CDR3: TGTGCCAGCAGCGTAGTCCCATCCGGCGTGATGAACACTGAAGCTTTCTTT. Translating it yields CASSVVPSGVMNTEAFF.

This clonotype occurred many times. This chain joins TRBV7-9 and TRBJ1-2, with D tentatively TRBD1 (6 bases). The CDR3 is 13 residues long. Germline V gene data show CDR1 as SEHNR and CDR2 as FQNEAQ (reference sequence). V lost 2 bases and J 5 bases, leaving 9 bases between the germline ends. The CDR3 nucleotides read TGTGCCAGCAGCTTATTACAGGGTTATGGCTACACCTTC. Encoded protein: CASSLLQGYGYTF.

This clonotype was observed many times. V usage is TRBV12-3 or TRBV12-4 and J usage is TRBJ2-3, with D perhaps matching TRBD2 (7 bases). This CDR3 is built from 15 residues. V gave up 0 bases and J gave up 4 bases, with 11 bases separating them. The CDR3 sequence is CASSLAGGLADTQYF. The CDR3, as DNA: TGTGCCAGCAGTTTAGCGGGGGGGCTTGCAGATACGCAGTATTTT.

At least ten counts were recorded for this clonotype. The chain uses TRBV20-1 and TRBJ2-7; 9 bases map to TRBD2. The germline CDR1 and CDR2 sequences are DFQATT and SNEGSKA (reference sequence). The CDR3 spans 14 residues. The junction had 4 bases not matched to a gene; V was cut back by 1 base and J by 3 bases. This chain's CDR3 is CSARGGGGDYEQYF. CDR3 in DNA: TGCAGTGCTAGAGGCGGGGGGGGAGACTACGAGCAGTACTTC.

This clonotype was picked up many times. The chain uses TRBV5-5 and TRBJ2-5; perhaps TRBD2 as D (5 bases). Trimming took 4 bases from V and 4 from J, leaving 14 bases between them. CDR1 and CDR2 from the germline V gene are SGHKS and YYEKEE (reference sequence). There are 14 residues in the CDR3. CDR3 in amino acids: CASSIRTAAETQYF. The CDR3 region has the DNA TGTGCCAGCAGCATAAGGACTGCCGCAGAGACCCAGTACTTC.

This clonotype appeared a few times. A junction boundary mismatches the germline segment, possibly from a read error. V usage is TRBV7-7 and J usage is TRBJ2-3; D is perhaps TRBD1 (6 bases). The CDR3 totals 18 residues. Germline CDR1 is SSHAT and CDR2 is FNYEAQ (reference sequence). The chain's CDR3 is CASSLLTTGLQSTDTQYF. The CDR3 nucleotides read TGTGCTAGCAGCTTACTTACCACAGGGTTACAGAGCACAGATACGCAGTATTTT.

This clonotype has a count of ten or more. The gene calls are TRBV28 and TRBJ1-2; no reliable D call. CDR3 length: 12 amino acids. Trimming left V 4 bases short and J 10 bases short, with 13 bases between. Germline lookup yields CDR1 MDHEN and CDR2 SYDVKM. The CDR3 is CASSSERRFYTF. For the CDR3, the DNA is TGTGCCAGCAGTTCGGAAAGACGGTTCTACACCTTC.

Note on this clonotype: This may be a read error, as it is one base from a much larger clone. This CDR3 reads CASSPRQGSSYEKYF. Here the CDR3 DNA reads TGCGCCAGCAGTCCGAGACAGGGTTCGTCTTACGAGAAGTACTTC. V usage is TRBV5-1 and J usage is TRBJ2-7, with 7 bases lining up with TRBD1. The CDR3 is 15 amino acids. Germline V CDR1 and CDR2: SGHRS, YFSETQ. Looking up the rest from reference TRBV5-1 and TRBJ2-7 gives the full variable domain: KAGVTQTPRYLIKTRGQQVTLSCSPISGHRSVSWYQQTPGQGLQFLFEYFSETQRNKGNFPGRFSGRQFSNSRSEMNVSTLELGDSALYLCASSPRQGSSYEKYFGPGTRLTVT.

This clonotype has a count of ten or more. The J gene is TRBJ1-6, the V gene TRBV6-2 or TRBV6-3, with D possibly being TRBD1 (6 bases). The CDR3 sequence is 12 residues long. CDR1 MNHEY and CDR2 SVGEGT come from the germline V gene. With 8 bases removed from V and 8 bases from J, the gap between germline ends came to 10 bases. The CDR3 protein is CASRGPHSPLHF. CDR3 nucleotides: TGTGCCAGCCGGGGGCCTCATTCACCCCTCCACTTT.

This clonotype was counted at least ten times. The CDR3 region is CASRERGYTGELFF. CDR3 nucleotide sequence: TGTGCCAGCCGGGAGCGGGGGTACACCGGGGAGCTGTTTTTT. The chain employs TRBV7-3 and TRBJ2-2; 8 bases align to TRBD2. V lost 8 bases, J lost 3 bases, and 5 bases stayed unmatched. Germline V gene data show CDR1 as SGHTA and CDR2 as FQGTGA. The CDR3 totals 14 residues.